One and the same sample provided the 16 T cell receptor beta chains below, sequenced in a study of neurological immune-mediated disorders. MiXCR, run by TCRdb on the 5' RACE reads, gives a single entry per CDR3 protein. The sample has about 90,000 distinct CDR3 sequences, around 13% seen once. The time point is: longitudinal time-point 2. What was sequenced was PBMCs. These receptors were collected from a female donor with HTLV-1-associated myelopathy (HAM/TSP).

This clonotype was seen many times. The genes are TRBV7-2 and TRBJ2-5; D gene ambiguous. The germline V gene has CDR1 SGHTA and CDR2 FQGNSA. V lost 1 base and J lost 0, with 9 bases in between. The CDR3 loop spans 15 amino acids. CDR3: CASSLVVGNQETQYF. The CDR3 DNA reads TGTGCCAGCAGCTTAGTCGTGGGAAACCAAGAGACCCAGTACTTC.

This clonotype was seen a few times. The chain employs TRBV20-1 and TRBJ2-5, with TRBD2 identical over 16 bases. From germline, CDR1 is DFQATT and CDR2 SNEGSKA (reference sequence). This CDR3 comprises 16 residues. The V and J ends lost 3 bases and 5 bases, in that order; junction bases with no gene match: 6. The chain's CDR3 is CSARGLAGGQSETQYF. The CDR3 DNA sequence: TGCAGTGCTAGGGGACTAGCGGGGGGGCAATCGGAGACCCAGTACTTC.

V is TRBV7-3 and J is TRBJ2-3, with 15 bases fitting TRBD2. Germline loops: CDR1 SGHTA, CDR2 FQGTGA. V was clipped by 3 bases and J by 7 bases; unmatched bases: 11. The CDR3 has 18 amino acids. The DNA of the CDR3 is TGTGCCAGCAGCTTCCGAACGAGGACTAGCGGGGGGGCGAATACGCAGTATTTT. It codes for CASSFRTRTSGGANTQYF.

This sequence joins TRBV5-1 and TRBJ2-7; the match to TRBD2 covers 8 bases. With 3 bases clipped from V and 4 bases from J, the junction kept 6 bases outside the gene matches. The germline gives CDR1 SGHRS, CDR2 YFSETQ. The CDR3 has 14 amino acids. The CDR3 sequence: CASSSGGHKYEQYF. The CDR3 DNA reads TGCGCCAGCAGCTCGGGGGGGCATAAGTACGAGCAGTACTTC.

The chain joins TRBV28 to TRBJ2-7, with TRBD2 matching over 7 bases. V shed 5 bases, J shed 3 bases, and the junction held 13 bases outside the gene matches. The CDR3 runs 16 residues. Germline V gives CDR1 MDHEN, CDR2 SYDVKM. CDR3 nucleotide sequence: TGTGCCAGCAGTCCCCATGGGGGGGGGGGAGACTACGAGCAGTACTTC. This translates into CASSPHGGGGDYEQYF.

About this clonotype: It may be a read error: a sequence one base away is much more abundant. The J gene is TRBJ2-1, the V gene TRBV5-1; D not resolved. There are 19 residues in the CDR3. CDR1 SGHRS and CDR2 YFSETQ come from the germline V gene. V was shortened by 4 bases and J by 2 bases, with 25 bases between the two germline ends. The CDR3 DNA follows: TGCGCCAGCAGCCCGAACCCAATTGCCTACGCCTCCGCCTACAATGAGCAGTTCTTC. It specifies CASSPNPIAYASAYNEQFF.

This clonotype was observed at least ten times. The chain recombines TRBV4-2 with TRBJ2-7; a weak D match, TRBD2 (6 bases). Trimming removed 1 base from V and 1 base from J, with 14 bases in between. The CDR3 covers 16 residues. Germline CDR1 and CDR2: LGHNA and YNFKEQ. Here the CDR3 reads CASSQGPIGGSYEQYF. CDR3 DNA sequence: TGTGCCAGCAGCCAAGGCCCTATCGGGGGATCCTACGAGCAGTACTTC.

This clonotype was picked up many times. The chain is built from TRBV12-3 or TRBV12-4 and TRBJ1-1; maybe TRBD1 (5 bases). The CDR3 loop spans 13 amino acids. V gave up 7 bases and J gave up 7 bases, with 16 bases separating them. For the CDR3, the DNA is TGTGCCAGCAATAGTAGGGACGGACTTGAAGCTTTCTTT. As protein: CASNSRDGLEAFF.

The chain carries TRBV12-3 or TRBV12-4 and TRBJ2-7; 8 positions match TRBD2. The CDR3 loop spans 15 amino acids. Losses at the gene ends were 2 bases for V and 6 bases for J; bases not matched to a gene: 9. The CDR3 sequence: CASSLSAGVVGEQYF. DNA for the CDR3: TGTGCCAGCAGTTTATCAGCGGGGGTTGTCGGCGAGCAGTACTTC.

Many counts were recorded for this clonotype. This chain joins TRBV15 and TRBJ2-7, with D possibly called TRBD1 or TRBD2 (5 bases each). V lost 3 bases and J lost 4, with 13 bases in between. The CDR3 length is 14 residues. Per germline, CDR1 LNHNV and CDR2 YYDKDF (reference sequence). CDR3 DNA sequence: TGTGCCACCAGCAGTCAGGGAGTCAAGTACGAGCAGTACTTC. It translates to CATSSQGVKYEQYF. The whole variable domain, filled in from reference TRBV15 and TRBJ2-7, reads DAMVIQNPRYQVTQFGKPVTLSCSQTLNHNVMYWYQQKSSQAPKLLFHYYDKDFNNEADTPDNFQSRRPNTSFCFLDIRSPGLGDTAMYLCATSSQGVKYEQYFGPGTRLTVT.

In its sample, this clonotype was seen many times. The chain carries TRBV7-2 and TRBJ2-7, with D unclear. Germline-derived CDR1 and CDR2 are SGHTA and FQGNSA. V was trimmed by 3 bases and J by 1 base, leaving 13 bases between them. The CDR3 has 15 residues. The CDR3 DNA is TGTGCCAGCAGCTTCAGCATACAGCTGTCCTACGAGCAGTACTTC. Amino acid sequence: CASSFSIQLSYEQYF. Full variable domain (remainder filled in from reference TRBV7-2 and TRBJ2-7): GAGVSQSPSNKVTEKGKDVELRCDPISGHTALYWYRQSLGQGLEFLIYFQGNSAPDKSGLPSDRFSAERTGGSVSTLTIQRTQQEDSAVYLCASSFSIQLSYEQYFGPGTRLTVT.

This clonotype was observed many times. This chain uses TRBV2 with TRBJ1-5, with D possibly TRBD1 on 5 matching bases. The germline CDR1 and CDR2 sequences are SNHLY and FYNNEI. Deletions cut 6 bases from V and 3 bases from J, with 12 bases between. There are 14 residues in the CDR3. CDR3 sequence: CASSRDGNNQPQHF. CDR3 DNA sequence: TGTGCCAGCAGCAGGGACGGAAACAATCAGCCCCAGCATTTT.

This clonotype was observed many times. This rearrangement joins TRBV20-1 to TRBJ2-7; maybe TRBD2 (5 bases). CDR1 and CDR2 (germline): DFQATT, SNEGSKA (reference sequence). The CDR3 extends over 13 amino acids. V lost 4 bases, J lost 2 bases, and 12 bases lay in between. The CDR3 here is CSAKATGTYEQYF. The CDR3 DNA follows: TGCAGTGCTAAAGCAACGGGAACCTACGAGCAGTACTTC.

In this sample, this clonotype turned up many times. The CDR3 is CSALKQTSYEQYF. The CDR3 bases are TGCAGTGCCCTCAAACAGACCTCCTACGAGCAGTACTTC. J is TRBJ2-7 and V is TRBV20-1, with unresolved D. The length of the CDR3 is 13 residues. Trimming took off 6 bases at V and 0 bases at J, with 12 bases between the two ends. Per germline, CDR1 DFQATT and CDR2 SNEGSKA (reference sequence).

This clonotype was picked up many times. The chain carries TRBV7-9 and TRBJ1-5; D is unclear. The CDR3 is 13 amino acids. The ends were cut back, 3 bases at V and 4 bases at J, with 7 bases in the middle. Germline CDR1 SEHNR, CDR2 FQNEAQ (reference sequence). CDR3 coding DNA: TGTGCCAGCAGCTTTTCTCTGAATCAGCCCCAGCATTTT. It translates to CASSFSLNQPQHF.

This clonotype was counted ten times or more. The genes are TRBV27 and TRBJ1-2; D may be TRBD1 (5 bases). V lost 7 bases and J lost 0, with 15 bases in between. Looked up from germline, CDR1 is MNHEY and CDR2 is SMNVEV (reference sequence). The CDR3 loop spans 15 amino acids. In nucleotides, the CDR3 is TGTGCCAGCAACCGTCGGGGGGACTCTAACTATGGCTACACCTTC. Translating it yields CASNRRGDSNYGYTF.